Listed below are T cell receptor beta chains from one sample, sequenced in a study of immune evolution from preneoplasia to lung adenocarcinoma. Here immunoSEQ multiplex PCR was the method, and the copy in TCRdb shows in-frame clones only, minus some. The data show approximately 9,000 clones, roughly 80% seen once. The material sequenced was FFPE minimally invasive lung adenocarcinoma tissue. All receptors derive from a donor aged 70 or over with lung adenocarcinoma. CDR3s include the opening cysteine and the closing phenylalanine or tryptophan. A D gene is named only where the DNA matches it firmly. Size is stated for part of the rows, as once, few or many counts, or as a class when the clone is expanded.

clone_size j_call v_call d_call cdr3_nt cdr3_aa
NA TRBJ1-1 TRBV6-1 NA TGTGCCAGCAGACCTAAGTTGAACACTGAAGCTTTCTTT CASRPKLNTEAFF
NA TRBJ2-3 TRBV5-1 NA TGCGCCAGCAGCTTACAGGGAGCTCTCACAGATACGCAGTATTTT CASSLQGALTDTQYF
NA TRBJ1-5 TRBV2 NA TGTGCCAGCAGGGGTCAAGTCGAAGGTCAGCCCCAGCATTTT CASRGQVEGQPQHF
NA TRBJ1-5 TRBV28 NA TGTGCCAGCAGTTTCCCAGTACTTGGGCATCAGCCCCAGCATTTT CASSFPVLGHQPQHF
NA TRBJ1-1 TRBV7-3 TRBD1 TGTGCCAGCAGCCCTACGGGACAGTTGAACACTGAAGCTTTCTTT CASSPTGQLNTEAFF
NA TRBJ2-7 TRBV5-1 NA TGCGCCAGCAGCTTAGAACCGGGTTACGAGCAGTACTTC CASSLEPGYEQYF
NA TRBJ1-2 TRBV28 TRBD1 TGTGCCAGCAGTCCGCCAGGGGGCCGAGGGGGCTACACCTTC CASSPPGGRGGYTF
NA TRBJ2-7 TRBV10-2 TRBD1 TGCGCCGCAGGGACAGGGCTCTCCTACGAGCAGTACTTC CAAGTGLSYEQYF
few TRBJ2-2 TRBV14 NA TGTGCCAGCAGCCAAACGCGTGGTCTTGGAAACACCGGGGAGCTGTTTTTT CASSQTRGLGNTGELFF
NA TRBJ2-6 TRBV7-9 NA TGTGCCAGCAGCTTAGTTTCCGGATCGGTTGGGGCCAACGTCCTGACTTTC CASSLVSGSVGANVLTF
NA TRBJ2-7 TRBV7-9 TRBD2 TGTGCCAGCAGCTTAGCGGGAGGGCCCGGCGAGCAGTACTTC CASSLAGGPGEQYF
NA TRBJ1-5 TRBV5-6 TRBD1 TGTGCCAGCAGCTTTCAGGGGGCTGATCAGCCCCAGCATTTT CASSFQGADQPQHF
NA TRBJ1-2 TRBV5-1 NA TGCGCCAGCAGCTCGTCGGACAGAGATGGCTACACCTTC CASSSSDRDGYTF
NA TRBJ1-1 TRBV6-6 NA TGTGCCAGCAGTCGAGAAAGGAACACTGAAGCTTTCTTT CASSRERNTEAFF
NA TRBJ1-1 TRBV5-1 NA TGCGCCAGCAGCTTGGCCGTCGGGAACACTGAAGCTTTCTTT CASSLAVGNTEAFF
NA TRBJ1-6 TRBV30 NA TGTGCCTGGAGGGACCAAGGGCAGGGGTTTTCACCCCTCCACTTT CAWRDQGQGFSPLHF
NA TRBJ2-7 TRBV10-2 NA TGCGCCAGCAGGGACGGGGACTACGAGCAGTACTTC CASRDGDYEQYF
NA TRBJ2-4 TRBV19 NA TGTGCCAGTAGTAAGGGAGGAAGGGTCAACATTCAGTACTTC CASSKGGRVNIQYF
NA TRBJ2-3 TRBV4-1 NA TGCGCCAGCAGCCAGCTCTTGGGAGCTAGCACAGATACGCAGTATTTT CASSQLLGASTDTQYF
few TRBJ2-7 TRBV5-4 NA TGTGCCAGCAGCTTGGATCTGGCGTCGAGCTCCTACGAGCAGTACTTC CASSLDLASSSYEQYF
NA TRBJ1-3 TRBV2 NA TGTGCCAGCGGGGAATACACCATATATTTT CASGEYTIYF
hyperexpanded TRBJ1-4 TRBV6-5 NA TGTGCCAGCAGCCCCTTTTCTACCGGGAATGAAAAACTGTTTTTT CASSPFSTGNEKLFF
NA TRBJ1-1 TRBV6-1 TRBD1 TGTGCCAGCAGTGAGTTGGACAGGGGTTTCCTGAACACTGAAGCTTTCTTT CASSELDRGFLNTEAFF
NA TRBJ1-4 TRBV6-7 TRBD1 TGTGCCAGCAGCTCCGGGACAGGCGTAACAACTAATGAAAAACTGTTTTTT CASSSGTGVTTNEKLFF
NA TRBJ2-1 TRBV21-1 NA TGTGCCCCGGATGAGACCGGGACAGGGGATTACAATGAGCAGTTCTTC CAPDETGTGDYNEQFF
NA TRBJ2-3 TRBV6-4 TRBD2 TGTGCCAGCGCCCCCGCAGCGGGAGGATCCGATACGCAGTATTTT CASAPAAGGSDTQYF
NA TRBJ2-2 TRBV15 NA TGTGCCTCAACGCGAGACACCGGACTTTACACCGGGGAGCTGTTTTTT CASTRDTGLYTGELFF
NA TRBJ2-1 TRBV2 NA TGTGCCAGCAGTGAACGGACAGCCTACAATGAGCAGTTCTTC CASSERTAYNEQFF
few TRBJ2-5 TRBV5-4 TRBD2 TGTGCCGTGGGGAGAGCGGGAGGGCCCGAAGGGACCCAGTACTTC CAVGRAGGPEGTQYF
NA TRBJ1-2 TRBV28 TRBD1 TGTGCCAGCAGTTTCCGGGACAGGGAAAGGCACTATGGCTACACCTTC CASSFRDRERHYGYTF
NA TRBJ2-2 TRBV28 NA TGTGCCAGCAGTAAAACAGGGAGTCGATGGGGCACCGGGGAGCTGTTTTTT CASSKTGSRWGTGELFF
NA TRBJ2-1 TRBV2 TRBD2 TGTGCCAGCAGTCCGCGGACTAGCGTAACCTCCTACAATGAGCAGTTCTTC CASSPRTSVTSYNEQFF
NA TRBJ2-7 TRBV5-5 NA TGTGCCAGCAGCTTGGGGGGAGGACAAACCGAGCAGTACTTC CASSLGGGQTEQYF
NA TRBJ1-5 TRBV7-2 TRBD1 TGTGCCAGCAGCGGACAGGTAAATCAGCCCCAGCATTTT CASSGQVNQPQHF
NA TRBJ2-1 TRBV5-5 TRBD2 TGTGCCAGCAGCTTGGATTGGGAGGGCCGTAATGAGCAGTTCTTC CASSLDWEGRNEQFF
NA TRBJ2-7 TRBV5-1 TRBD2 TGCGCCAGCAGCTTGGCCCGGGGAGGGGTGACCTACGAGCAGTACTTC CASSLARGGVTYEQYF
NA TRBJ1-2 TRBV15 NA TGTGCCACCAGCCCCGGACTGGACTATGGCTACACCTTC CATSPGLDYGYTF
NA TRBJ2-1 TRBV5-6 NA TGTGCCAGCAGCCAGTGGAACGGGAATGAGCAGTTCTTC CASSQWNGNEQFF
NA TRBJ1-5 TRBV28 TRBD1 TGTGCCAGCAGGACAGGGGTTAGCAATCAGCCCCAGCATTTT CASRTGVSNQPQHF
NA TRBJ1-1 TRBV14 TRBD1 TGTGCCAGCAGCCAAGTGTCCACAGGGGACACTGAAGCTTTCTTT CASSQVSTGDTEAFF
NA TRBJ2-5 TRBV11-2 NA TGTGCCAGCAGCTTTGCCCTAAAAGAGACCCAGTACTTC CASSFALKETQYF
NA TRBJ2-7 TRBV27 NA TGTGCCAGCAGTTTATCCAGGGGTTCCTACGAGCAGTACTTC CASSLSRGSYEQYF
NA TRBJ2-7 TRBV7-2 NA TGTGCCAGCAGCTTAATGATTTCCGAGCAGTACTTC CASSLMISEQYF
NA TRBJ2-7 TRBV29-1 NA TGCAGCGTTGCAACGGGTACCATCTACGAGCAGTACTTC CSVATGTIYEQYF
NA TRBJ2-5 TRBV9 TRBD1 TGTGCCAGCAGCGTAACAGGGGATGGGGAAGAGACCCAGTACTTC CASSVTGDGEETQYF
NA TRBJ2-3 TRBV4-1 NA TGCGCCAACAGCCAGGGCGGAGTAGGAGATACGCAGTATTTT CANSQGGVGDTQYF
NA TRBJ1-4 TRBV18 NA TGTGCCAGCTCACCAACTAGGGGTTCTAATGAAAAACTGTTTTTT CASSPTRGSNEKLFF
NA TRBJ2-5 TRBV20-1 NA TGCAGTGGGGCAAGGATTGAGACCCAGTACTTC CSGARIETQYF
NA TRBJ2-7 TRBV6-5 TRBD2 TGTGCCAGCAGCTTCCCCGGGGGGGGTGAGTACTTC CASSFPGGGEYF
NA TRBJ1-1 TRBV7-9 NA TGTGCCAGCAGCCCCACAAAAGACACTGAAGCTTTCTTT CASSPTKDTEAFF
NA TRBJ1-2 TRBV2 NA TGTGCCAGCAGTGATTTAGAGGCCCGGGGGACGACGAGCTACACCTTC CASSDLEARGTTSYTF
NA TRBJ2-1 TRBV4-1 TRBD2 TGCGCCAGCAGCCAAAGTCTAGCGGGAGTACCTAATGAGCAGTTCTTC CASSQSLAGVPNEQFF
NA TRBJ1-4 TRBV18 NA TGTGCCAGCTCACCGCTGGGGGAAAAACTGTTTTTT CASSPLGEKLFF
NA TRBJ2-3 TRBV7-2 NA TGTGCCAGCAGCTTAGCGGTATTCACAGATACGCAGTATTTT CASSLAVFTDTQYF
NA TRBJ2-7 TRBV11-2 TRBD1 TGTGCCAGCAGCTTCGACAGGGGGGTAGAGCAGTACTTC CASSFDRGVEQYF
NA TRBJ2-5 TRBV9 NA TGTGCCAGCAGCGGCGACGGGGTCCAAGAGACCCAGTACTTC CASSGDGVQETQYF
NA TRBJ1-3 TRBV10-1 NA TGCGCCACCCCGCCGGGCACGGGAAACACCATATATTTT CATPPGTGNTIYF
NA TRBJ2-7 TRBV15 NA TGTGCCACCAGCAGAGATGCTTTCAGGGATGACTACGAGCAGTACTTC CATSRDAFRDDYEQYF
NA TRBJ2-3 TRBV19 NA TGTGCCAGTACCCCGGACGGGTCGTATACGCAGTATTTT CASTPDGSYTQYF
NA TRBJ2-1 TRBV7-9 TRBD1 TGTGCCAGCAGCCGAGGGGGCGGAAATGAGCAGTTCTTC CASSRGGGNEQFF